These T cell receptor beta chains were read from a single sample in a study of T cells expressing NK-cell markers. TCRdb re-called the 5' RACE reads and shows each CDR3 protein once, DNA omitted. The sample table sets out about 180,000 distinct CDR3 sequences. Material: blood T cells: a sorted CD56 or NKG2C T cell subset, CD4+ or CD8+ T cells, or bulk PBMC T cells (not recorded which). Every receptor here comes from a man aged 18 to 70 in good health. Both conserved end residues are part of each CDR3. Each record gives: V gene, J gene, clone size, CDR3 protein. Only part of the rows carry a size: once, few, many, or a class if the clone is expanded.

V: TRBV27; J: TRBJ2-3; size: .; CDR3: CASSLSVQTTQYF
V: TRBV12-3/TRBV12-4; J: TRBJ2-4; size: .; CDR3: CASRIGTGVAKNIQYF
V: TRBV21-1; J: TRBJ2-1; size: .; CDR3: CASSRIPGQGPVIFNEQFF
V: TRBV7-9; J: TRBJ1-6; size: .; CDR3: CASSSGQLVEFSPLHF
V: TRBV12-3/TRBV12-4; J: TRBJ2-1; size: .; CDR3: CASSPGTGGNEQFF
V: TRBV15; J: TRBJ2-5; size: .; CDR3: CATSSWDYQQETQYF
V: TRBV12-3/TRBV12-4; J: TRBJ2-5; size: .; CDR3: CASRAGSGEETQYF
V: TRBV12-3/TRBV12-4; J: TRBJ2-2; size: .; CDR3: CASSPGTGAPTGELFF
V: TRBV6-5; J: TRBJ2-7; size: .; CDR3: CASSYPLPGQGGTYEQYF
V: TRBV11-3; J: TRBJ2-7; size: .; CDR3: CASSPGGVLGEQYF
V: TRBV20-1; J: TRBJ1-1; size: .; CDR3: CSAPPWTEAFF
V: TRBV6-1; J: TRBJ1-2; size: .; CDR3: CASSEPADYGYTF
V: TRBV20-1; J: TRBJ2-3; size: .; CDR3: CSAPRTDTQYF
V: TRBV5-4; J: TRBJ2-3; size: .; CDR3: CASSSVPSGGTDTQYF
V: TRBV4-1; J: TRBJ2-7; size: .; CDR3: CASSQDLIGTHKDF
V: TRBV7-9; J: TRBJ2-7; size: .; CDR3: CASSLGTSFYF
V: TRBV20-1; J: TRBJ1-2; size: .; CDR3: CSVPDRVNNYGYTF
V: TRBV3-1; J: TRBJ2-7; size: .; CDR3: CASSHGQLFSSYEQYF
V: TRBV9; J: TRBJ1-1; size: .; CDR3: CASSVAVGPLEVSTEAFF
V: TRBV5-1; J: TRBJ1-4; size: .; CDR3: CASSFWGTANEKLFF
V: TRBV27; J: TRBJ2-5; size: .; CDR3: CASMDLFEDRQETQYF
V: TRBV4-2; J: TRBJ1-2; size: .; CDR3: CASSQGDRGLGYTF
V: TRBV25-1; J: TRBJ1-1; size: .; CDR3: CASSEGTGVGYTEAFF
V: TRBV7-9; J: TRBJ2-4; size: .; CDR3: CASSLVVGEGNIQYF
V: TRBV4-1; J: TRBJ1-1; size: .; CDR3: CASSQVTGGWGEAFF
V: TRBV4-2; J: TRBJ2-2; size: .; CDR3: CASSHSGLADSGELFF
V: TRBV7-8; J: TRBJ1-5; size: .; CDR3: CASSLEQTPGRPQHF
V: TRBV6-4; J: TRBJ2-7; size: .; CDR3: CASSEWASSLYEQYF
V: TRBV12-3/TRBV12-4; J: TRBJ2-3; size: .; CDR3: CASSGTFSDTQYF
V: TRBV7-8; J: TRBJ2-6; size: .; CDR3: CASSLGPTAGANVLTF
V: TRBV2; J: TRBJ1-1; size: .; CDR3: CASSVPPDRARNTEAFF
V: TRBV20-1; J: TRBJ2-7; size: .; CDR3: CSAAEPREPYEQYF
V: TRBV28; J: TRBJ2-5; size: .; CDR3: CASRPQGQETQYF
V: TRBV12-3/TRBV12-4; J: TRBJ2-3; size: .; CDR3: CASSLAPGVPPTDTQYF
V: TRBV20-1; J: TRBJ1-5; size: medium-sized; CDR3: CSASGGRAQPQHF
V: TRBV7-8; J: TRBJ2-5; size: .; CDR3: CASSSTGQPSETQYF
V: TRBV4-2; J: TRBJ2-1; size: .; CDR3: CASSQDGGDSSYNEQFF
V: TRBV15; J: TRBJ2-5; size: .; CDR3: CATSRQGTQETQYF
V: TRBV19; J: TRBJ2-1; size: .; CDR3: CASSFVGGLYNEQFF
V: TRBV6-5; J: TRBJ1-2; size: medium-sized; CDR3: CASSYGFGYTF
V: TRBV5-1; J: TRBJ1-4; size: .; CDR3: CASGPPIRQGSAFTTNEKLFF
V: TRBV9; J: TRBJ1-3; size: .; CDR3: CASSEGQGRGNTIYF
V: TRBV6-1; J: TRBJ2-7; size: .; CDR3: CASSHNREPYEQYF
V: TRBV2; J: TRBJ2-1; size: .; CDR3: CASSERTTYNEQFF
V: TRBV9; J: TRBJ2-3; size: .; CDR3: CASSVDNLGTDTQYF
V: TRBV6-6; J: TRBJ2-7; size: .; CDR3: CASGRDKLLEQYF
V: TRBV21-1; J: TRBJ1-5; size: .; CDR3: CASTGQSGNQPQHF